Presented here are 30 T cell receptor beta chains from one specimen sequenced in a study of cytomegalovirus exposure and HLA in healthy donors. The method was immunoSEQ multiplex PCR; TCRdb's version includes in-frame clones alone and lacks a portion of them. Of around 130,000 clones listed, about nine tenths are singletons. The material sequenced was PBMCs. The receptors were sampled from a man aged 25 to 40 in good health and CMV-seronegative.

The chain combines TRBV7-2 with TRBJ2-1; the D is unclear. Deletions cut 5 bases from V and 7 bases from J, with 9 bases between. The CDR3 covers 12 residues. Germline V gives CDR1 SGHTA, CDR2 FQGNSA. The CDR3, as DNA: TGTGCCAGCAGCCCCGGTTCTAATGAGCAGTTCTTC. This codes for CASSPGSNEQFF. Complete variable domain (other parts from reference TRBV7-2 and TRBJ2-1): GAGVSQSPSNKVTEKGKDVELRCDPISGHTALYWYRQSLGQGLEFLIYFQGNSAPDKSGLPSDRFSAERTGGSVSTLTIQRTQQEDSAVYLCASSPGSNEQFFGPGTRLTVL.

This chain uses TRBV6-1 with TRBJ1-5, with D maybe TRBD1 (5 bases). The CDR3 runs 13 residues. Trimming shortened V by 10 bases and J by 7 bases, and 17 bases separated the two germline ends. The germline V gene has CDR1 MNHNS and CDR2 SASEGT. For the CDR3, the DNA is TGTGCCATAACAGTTTGGGGCTGGCAGCCCCAGCATTTT. Residues: CAITVWGWQPQHF.

This chain uses TRBV5-4 with TRBJ2-1, with 10 bases lining up with TRBD2. With 4 bases clipped from V and 4 bases from J, the junction kept 8 bases outside the gene matches. The CDR3 runs to 16 residues. Germline V gives CDR1 SGHNT, CDR2 YYREEE (reference sequence). The CDR3 bases are TGTGCCAGCAGCATACCTAGCGGGAGACAATACAATGAGCAGTTCTTC. It yields the protein CASSIPSGRQYNEQFF.

This clone was counted a few times. The rearrangement joins TRBV5-1 to TRBJ2-1; D is uncertain. The V gene's germline CDR1 is SGHRS and CDR2 YFSETQ. Trimming cost V 4 bases and J 8 bases, with 16 bases left between them. This CDR3 comprises 14 residues. DNA of the CDR3: TGCGCCAGCAGCGAGACCTTAGCTACCGATGAGCAGTTCTTC. The encoded protein is CASSETLATDEQFF.

This clone was counted only a few times. V and J are TRBV10-1 and TRBJ2-1, with D maybe TRBD2 (5 bases). The CDR3 extends over 12 amino acids. V was cut by 6 bases and J by 8 bases, with 11 bases left in between. Germline loops: CDR1 WNHNN, CDR2 SYGVQD (reference sequence). Here the CDR3 DNA reads TGCGCCAGCAGCCCTCTAGCAGATGAGCAGTTCTTC. Translating gives CASSPLADEQFF.

The gene calls are TRBV5-4 and TRBJ1-1; TRBD1 agrees at 10 bases. Germline values: CDR1 SGHNT, CDR2 YYREEE (reference sequence). V trimming: 6 bases; J trimming: 4 bases; junction bases outside the gene matches: 9. The CDR3 has 15 residues. In DNA form, the CDR3 reads TGTGCCAGCACCTCGACAGGGGGCGTATTCACTGAAGCTTTCTTT. As protein: CASTSTGGVFTEAFF.

This clone was detected a few times. The V call is TRBV19, the J call TRBJ2-1; tentatively, D is TRBD2 (5 bases). The V and J ends lost 6 bases and 8 bases respectively, with 14 bases between them. Germline assignment: CDR1 LNHDA and CDR2 SQIVND (reference sequence). CDR3 length equals 13 residues. The CDR3 loop reads CASRAGEPDEQFF. The DNA of the CDR3 is TGTGCCAGTAGGGCCGGGGAGCCCGATGAGCAGTTCTTC. Filled out from reference TRBV19 and TRBJ2-1, the complete variable domain reads DGGITQSPKYLFRKEGQNVTLSCEQNLNHDAMYWYRQDPGQGLRLIYYSQIVNDFQKGDIAEGYSVSREKKESFPLTVTSAQKNPTAFYLCASRAGEPDEQFFGPGTRLTVL.

Of note for this clone: The junction and the germline gene differ at one end; a read error may be behind it. The rearrangement joins TRBV29-1 to TRBJ2-1, with 7 bases that match TRBD2. Germline CDR1 reads SQVTM; CDR2 reads ANQGSEA. The CDR3 runs 11 residues. The CDR3 region is CSAELAYEQFF. The CDR3 coding sequence is TGCAGCGCTGAACTAGCGTATGAGCAGTTCTTC.

Of note for this clone: The sample contains more than one DNA sequence encoding this CDR3. The CDR3 region has the DNA TGTGCCAGCAGCGTAGGAGGTACAGATACGCAGTATTTT. Its protein is CASSVGGTDTQYF. The gene calls are TRBV9 and TRBJ2-3; D uncertain. V dropped 0 bases and J dropped 3 bases, with 5 bases sitting between them. The CDR3 runs 13 residues. Germline V lookup: CDR1 SGDLS, CDR2 YYNGEE.

In its sample, this clone was seen once. This chain joins TRBV4-1 and TRBJ2-4, with D possibly matching TRBD1 (7 bases). The CDR3 length is 16 residues. Trimming pared 2 bases from V and 1 base from J, leaving 12 bases between. From germline, CDR1 is MGHRA and CDR2 YSYEKL. This CDR3 is CASSQLTGRAKNIQYF. The CDR3 DNA is TGCGCCAGCAGCCAACTGACAGGGAGGGCCAAAAACATTCAGTACTTC.

The V gene is TRBV11-2, the J gene TRBJ2-1; 13 bases are shared with TRBD2. J was trimmed by 7 bases and V by 5 bases; bases with no gene match: 5. The germline V gene has CDR1 SGHAT and CDR2 FQNNGV. CDR3 size: 15 residues. The CDR3 coding sequence is TGTGCCAGCAGCGCCCAGACTAGCGGGAGGAATGAGCAGTTCTTC. This gives the protein CASSAQTSGRNEQFF.

The genes are TRBV30 and TRBJ2-1, with 9 nucleotides matching TRBD1. The CDR3 is 12 amino acids. The V gene's germline CDR1 is GTSNPN and CDR2 SVGIG (reference sequence). Trimming removed 8 bases from V and 2 bases from J; junction bases left unmatched: 1. The CDR3 coding sequence is TGTGCCGGGGACAGGGCCTACAATGAGCAGTTCTTC. This translates into CAGDRAYNEQFF.

The chain recombines TRBV5-1 with TRBJ1-4; D is possibly TRBD1 (6 bases). The CDR3 loop spans 18 amino acids. In germline, CDR1 is SGHRS, CDR2 YFSETQ. V was shortened by 2 bases and J by 0 bases, with 17 bases between the two germline ends. The chain's CDR3 is CASSFTAGAVTTNEKLFF. CDR3 sequence (DNA): TGCGCCAGCAGCTTTACCGCAGGGGCGGTTACAACTAATGAAAAACTGTTTTTT.

This chain joins TRBV15 and TRBJ2-2, with D tentatively TRBD2 (6 bases). The CDR3 consists of 16 residues. V dropped 3 bases and J dropped 3 bases, with 14 bases sitting between them. Germline V CDR1 and CDR2: LNHNV, YYDKDF (reference sequence). The DNA for the CDR3 is TGTGCCACCAGCAGTCAGAGGTGGGGGGACACCGGGGAGCTGTTTTTT. Translation: CATSSQRWGDTGELFF.

V is TRBV6-4 and J is TRBJ1-5; a possible D gene is TRBD1 (5 bases). The CDR3 runs 13 residues. Germline CDR1 and CDR2: MRHNA and SNTAGT. V was clipped by 5 bases and J by 7 bases, with 12 bases between them. The CDR3 protein is CASSQGKGQPQHF. The CDR3 DNA follows: TGTGCCAGCAGTCAGGGAAAGGGACAGCCCCAGCATTTT.

The chain couples TRBV18 to TRBJ2-4; 9 bases are shared with TRBD1. The V segment lost 5 bases and the J segment 0 bases; nucleotides outside the gene matches: 5. Germline V CDR1 and CDR2: KGHSH, LQKENI. The CDR3 contains 16 residues. CDR3 DNA sequence: TGTGCCAGCTCATCACAGGGGGCGCCAGCCAAAAACATTCAGTACTTC. Protein: CASSSQGAPAKNIQYF.

The V call is TRBV7-3, the J call TRBJ2-3, with 10 bases matching TRBD2. Germline CDR1 reads SGHTA; CDR2 reads FQGTGA. V was pared by 2 bases and J by 3 bases, with 5 bases of the junction left unmatched. This CDR3 contains 16 residues. Here the CDR3 reads CASSLGISGRTDTQYF. The CDR3 region has the DNA TGTGCCAGCAGCTTAGGGATTAGCGGGAGGACAGATACGCAGTATTTT.

CDR3 sequence reads: CASSLGSTSSYEQYF. The CDR3 DNA sequence: TGTGCCAGCAGCTTGGGGTCGACAAGCTCCTACGAGCAGTACTTC. The chain couples TRBV5-4 to TRBJ2-7; the D is unclear. This CDR3 has 15 amino acids. Germline CDR1 SGHNT, CDR2 YYREEE (reference sequence). V lost 0 bases, J lost 0 bases, and 10 bases lay in between. Drawing the rest from reference TRBV5-4 and TRBJ2-7, the complete variable domain is ETGVTQSPTHLIKTRGQQVTLRCSSQSGHNTVSWYQQALGQGPQFIFQYYREEENGRGNFPPRFSGLQFPNYSSELNVNALELDDSALYLCASSLGSTSSYEQYFGPGTRLTVT.

CDR3 DNA sequence: TGTGCCAGCAGCCTCCCGGACAGGGCCAACTATGGCTACACCTTC. Protein: CASSLPDRANYGYTF. This sequence joins TRBV7-9 and TRBJ1-2, with 8 bases that match TRBD1. The V gene's germline CDR1 is SEHNR and CDR2 FQNEAQ (reference sequence). The junction had 7 bases not matched to a gene; V was cut back by 5 bases and J by 2 bases. CDR3 length equals 15 residues. Full variable domain (remainder filled in from reference TRBV7-9 and TRBJ1-2): DTGVSQNPRHKITKRGQNVTFRCDPISEHNRLYWYRQTLGQGPEFLTYFQNEAQLEKSRLLSDRFSAERPKGSFSTLEIQRTEQGDSAMYLCASSLPDRANYGYTFGSGTRLTVV.

The rearrangement links TRBV19 to TRBJ2-7; D is perhaps TRBD1 (5 bases). The CDR3 has 12 residues. Trimming took off 4 bases at V and 3 bases at J, with 7 bases between the two ends. Germline V lookup: CDR1 LNHDA, CDR2 SQIVND (reference sequence). CDR3 nucleotides: TGTGCCAGTAGTAAGCAGGGCTACGAGCAGTACTTC. Translating it yields CASSKQGYEQYF.

The chain combines TRBV6-6 with TRBJ2-2; 11 nucleotides align to TRBD1. CDR3 length equals 15 residues. The V gene end was trimmed by 5 bases and the J gene end by 6 bases; junction bases not matched to a gene: 5. The germline V gene encodes CDR1 MNHNY and CDR2 SVGAGI (reference sequence). The CDR3 reads CASSRPGQGAGELFF. In DNA, the CDR3 is TGTGCCAGCAGTAGACCGGGACAGGGGGCCGGGGAGCTGTTTTTT.

The rearrangement links TRBV25-1 to TRBJ2-5; 7 bases are shared with TRBD2. The CDR3 extends over 14 amino acids. Unmatched junction bases numbered 4, after V lost 2 bases and J lost 4 bases. Germline V gives CDR1 MGHDK, CDR2 SYGVNS. The CDR3 sequence is CASSENREGETQYF. CDR3 in DNA: TGTGCCAGCAGTGAAAATAGGGAGGGAGAGACCCAGTACTTC.

This clone was detected only once. The gene calls are TRBV11-2 and TRBJ2-7, with D maybe TRBD2 (6 bases). The germline V gene has CDR1 SGHAT and CDR2 FQNNGV. The CDR3 totals 15 residues. Deletions cut 4 bases from V and 1 base from J, with 14 bases between. This chain's CDR3 is CASSSLVGRSYEQYF. The CDR3 nucleotides read TGTGCCAGCAGCTCGTTAGTTGGGAGGTCCTACGAGCAGTACTTC.

V gene TRBV5-4 combines with J gene TRBJ1-5; 8 positions agree with TRBD1. The ends lost 3 bases at V and 5 bases at J; junction bases unmatched: 16. Germline lookup yields CDR1 SGHNT and CDR2 YYREEE (reference sequence). The CDR3 covers 18 residues. CDR3 sequence (DNA): TGTGCCAGCAGCTCTGGGGGCCCCAACAGGGGGGTGGATCAGCCCCAGCATTTT. Its translation: CASSSGGPNRGVDQPQHF.

The CDR3 here is CASSGRESYEQYF. For the CDR3, the DNA is TGTGCCAGCAGTGGACGGGAATCCTACGAGCAGTACTTC. V gene TRBV27 combines with J gene TRBJ2-7; TRBD2 might be the D (5 bases). The germline V gene encodes CDR1 MNHEY and CDR2 SMNVEV (reference sequence). V gave up 5 bases and J gave up 1 base, with 9 bases separating them. CDR3 length equals 13 residues.

The chain employs TRBV30 and TRBJ2-7; 11 bases are shared with TRBD2. CDR3 length: 13 residues. The junction had 4 bases not matched to a gene; V was cut back by 6 bases and J by 3 bases. Looked up from germline, CDR1 is GTSNPN and CDR2 is SVGIG (reference sequence). CDR3 sequence: CACYSGRVYEQYF. As DNA, the CDR3 is TGTGCCTGCTATAGCGGGAGGGTCTACGAGCAGTACTTC.

The V gene is TRBV18, the J gene TRBJ1-3; D is unclear. V was shortened by 5 bases and J by 4 bases, with 18 bases between the two germline ends. CDR1 and CDR2 from the germline V gene are KGHSH and LQKENI. This CDR3 comprises 16 residues. CDR3 sequence: CASSTREWTGGNTIYF. The CDR3 nucleotides read TGTGCCAGCTCAACCCGGGAGTGGACTGGAGGAAACACCATATATTTT.

This chain uses TRBV11-2 with TRBJ2-2; 10 bases are a match to TRBD2. CDR1 SGHAT and CDR2 FQNNGV come from the germline V gene. The CDR3 is 15 residues long. Unmatched junction bases numbered 6, after V lost 8 bases and J lost 3 bases. Here the CDR3 reads CASGRTSGYTGELFF. The CDR3 coding sequence is TGTGCCAGCGGCAGGACTAGCGGATACACCGGGGAGCTGTTTTTT.

The chain couples TRBV27 to TRBJ2-2; the D gene is possibly TRBD2 (5 bases). CDR1 and CDR2 from the germline V gene are MNHEY and SMNVEV (reference sequence). Trimming shortened V by 5 bases and J by 4 bases, and 5 bases separated the two germline ends. CDR3 length equals 12 residues. The CDR3 protein is CASSGGTGELFF. DNA for the CDR3: TGTGCCAGCAGTGGAGGCACCGGGGAGCTGTTTTTT.

This clone came up once. J is TRBJ2-7 and V is TRBV5-1; 7 bases align to TRBD1. CDR1 SGHRS and CDR2 YFSETQ come from the germline V gene. The CDR3 extends over 14 amino acids. After removal of 5 bases from V and 0 bases from J, the junction contained 5 bases not matched to a gene. This chain's CDR3 is CASSYDRASYEQYF. The CDR3 bases are TGCGCCAGCAGTTACGACAGGGCCTCCTACGAGCAGTACTTC.